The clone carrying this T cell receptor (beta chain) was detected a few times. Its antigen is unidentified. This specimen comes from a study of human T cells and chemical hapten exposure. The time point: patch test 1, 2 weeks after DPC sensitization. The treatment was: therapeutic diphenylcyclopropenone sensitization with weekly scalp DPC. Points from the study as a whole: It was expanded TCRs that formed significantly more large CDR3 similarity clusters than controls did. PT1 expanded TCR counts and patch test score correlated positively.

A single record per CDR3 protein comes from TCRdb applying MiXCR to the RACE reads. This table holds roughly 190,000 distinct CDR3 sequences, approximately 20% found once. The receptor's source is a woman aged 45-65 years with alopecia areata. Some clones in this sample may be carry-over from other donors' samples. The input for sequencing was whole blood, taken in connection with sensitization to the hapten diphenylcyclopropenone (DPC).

CDR3 nucleotide sequence: TGTGCCAGCTCACCACTAGCGGGAGTATCAGATACGCAGTATTTT. Encoded protein: CASSPLAGVSDTQYF. The chain uses TRBV18 and TRBJ2-3; TRBD2 aligns across 9 bases. The ends lost 1 base at V and 4 bases at J; junction bases unmatched: 3. There are 15 residues in the CDR3. Germline CDR1 reads KGHSH; CDR2 reads LQKENI.